The T cell receptor beta chain described here comes from a study of CD8 T cells in Susac syndrome. CDR3 length: 13 residues. Germline loops: CDR1 SQVTM, CDR2 ANQGSEA. The ends were cut back, 6 bases at V and 7 bases at J, with 18 bases in the middle. Regarding the study as a whole: The CD4+ T cell repertoires that were profiled in Susac syndrome showed no clonal expansion.

While CD8+ and CD4+ T cells were isolated negatively, TEMRA cells were enriched by FACS. This clonotype has a single count. Its antigen is as yet unknown. Reverse transcription used roughly 0.5 to 1 ug RNA and random hexamers. The immunoSEQ assay covered 54 Vbeta and 13 Jbeta segments for CDR3. MiXCR, applied by TCRdb to the immunoSEQ multiplex PCR reads, yields one record per CDR3 protein. This sample has about 120,000 distinct CDR3 sequences, with 95% to 96% found just once. J is TRBJ1-2 and V is TRBV29-1; D gene uncertain. This TCR was recovered from a human donor with Susac syndrome. Sequenced: CD4+ T cells from PBMCs. CDR3 in DNA: TGCAGCGTGGTTTCCAGAGGGTTGCCTGGCTACACCTTC. This sequence encodes CSVVSRGLPGYTF.